Detailed here is one TCR beta chain. This sample was taken from a study of blood T cell repertoires in COVID-19. The wider study: Nucleic acid was either cDNA or gDNA, and it came from T cells, B-cell-depleted T cells, or PBMCs.

Seattle cases were enrolled at active infection and followed longitudinally. Authors' methods: Estimation of nucleated cell counts was performed using reference gene primer amplification. Clones were sequenced by immunoSEQ multiplex PCR, and TCRdb holds only the in-frame ones, with some missing. The V and J calls and the clone size are those of that table, but D and trimming were determined from the DNA. The sample has tens of thousands of clones, roughly nine tenths seen once. Material: peripheral blood. This sequence was found in a woman older than 75 with COVID-19, enrolled during active disease.

The CDR3 DNA sequence: TGTGCCAGCAACACAGGGGAGTGGGACGAGCAGTACTTC. Translation: CASNTGEWDEQYF. The V gene is TRBV6-6, the J gene TRBJ2-7; 7 bases are a match to TRBD1. The trim removed 7 bases at V and 5 bases at J, leaving 8 bases unmatched. Germline CDR1 reads MNHNY; CDR2 reads SVGAGI (reference sequence). The CDR3 totals 13 residues.